A selection of T cell receptor beta chains follows, all from one sample in a study of spatial heterogeneity in lung cancer. TCRdb independently ran MiXCR on the 5' RACE reads; one entry per CDR3 protein. The sample records around 15,000 distinct CDR3 sequences, around 8% being singletons. Sequenced here: PBMCs, sampled at surgery. These receptors came from a female donor with early-stage non-small cell lung cancer. Each CDR3 is given with its conserved first and last residue. A D gene is named only where the DNA matches it firmly. Expanded clones are given a class, and other clones once, few, many or no size at all.

j_gene: TRBJ2-7; d_gene: TRBD2; len: 15; abundance: many; v_gene: TRBV6-1; CDR3nt: TGTGCCAGCAGTGAAGGGACTAGCGGCTCCTACGAGCAGTACTTC; CDR3aa: CASSEGTSGSYEQYF
j_gene: TRBJ1-6; d_gene: .; len: 13; abundance: many; v_gene: TRBV7-2; CDR3nt: TGTGCCAGCAGCTCAAATTTAAATTCACCCCTCCACTTT; CDR3aa: CASSSNLNSPLHF
j_gene: TRBJ2-3; d_gene: TRBD2; len: 16; abundance: .; v_gene: TRBV2; CDR3nt: TGTGCCAGCAGCCTACTAGCGGGGGGGAGTCAGGATACGCAGTATTTT; CDR3aa: CASSLLAGGSQDTQYF
j_gene: TRBJ1-1; d_gene: TRBD1; len: 16; abundance: many; v_gene: TRBV11-3; CDR3nt: TGTGCCAGCACCGCGGAGGGGACAGGGCTGAACACTGAAGCTTTCTTT; CDR3aa: CASTAEGTGLNTEAFF
j_gene: TRBJ2-2; d_gene: .; len: 15; abundance: many; v_gene: TRBV7-7; CDR3nt: TGTGCTAGCAGCTTAGGGCCGAAGAACACCGGGGAGCTGTTTTTT; CDR3aa: CASSLGPKNTGELFF
j_gene: TRBJ1-2; d_gene: .; len: 15; abundance: many; v_gene: TRBV7-2; CDR3nt: TGTGCCAGCAGCATTGACGGGTGGTCTAACTATGGCTACACCTTC; CDR3aa: CASSIDGWSNYGYTF
j_gene: TRBJ2-3; d_gene: TRBD2; len: 16; abundance: many; v_gene: TRBV3-1; CDR3nt: TGTGCCAGCAGCCTTGGACTAGCGGGGGGTCTATATACGCAGTATTTT; CDR3aa: CASSLGLAGGLYTQYF
j_gene: TRBJ2-7; d_gene: TRBD2; len: 15; abundance: many; v_gene: TRBV7-9; CDR3nt: TGTGCCAGCAGCTTAAGAGGGACTACGGCCTACGAGCAGTACTTC; CDR3aa: CASSLRGTTAYEQYF
j_gene: TRBJ2-1; d_gene: TRBD2; len: 15; abundance: .; v_gene: TRBV5-1; CDR3nt: TGCGCCAGCAGCAGAGAGGCTAGCGGGAGTCGGGAGCAGTTCTTC; CDR3aa: CASSREASGSREQFF
j_gene: TRBJ2-1; d_gene: TRBD2; len: 15; abundance: .; v_gene: TRBV30; CDR3nt: TGTGCCTGGAGGCCGGGGAGCGGGGGGACCAATGAGCAGTTCTTC; CDR3aa: CAWRPGSGGTNEQFF
j_gene: TRBJ1-5; d_gene: .; len: 15; abundance: many; v_gene: TRBV12-3/TRBV12-4; CDR3nt: TGTGCCAGCAGTAGCAGGGAGGTTAGCAATCAGCCCCAGCATTTT; CDR3aa: CASSSREVSNQPQHF
j_gene: TRBJ1-1; d_gene: TRBD1; len: 14; abundance: many; v_gene: TRBV2; CDR3nt: TGTGCCAGTCGCGGATCCGGGACAGGCTTTAAAGCTTTCTTT; CDR3aa: CASRGSGTGFKAFF
j_gene: TRBJ2-7; d_gene: TRBD1; len: 16; abundance: .; v_gene: TRBV16; CDR3nt: TGTGCCAGCAGCCAAACCCCCGGGACAGCCTCCTACGAGCAGTACTTC; CDR3aa: CASSQTPGTASYEQYF
j_gene: TRBJ1-1; d_gene: .; len: 14; abundance: many; v_gene: TRBV7-9; CDR3nt: TGTGCCAGCAGCTTAGCTGGGTTGAACACTGAAGCTTTCTTT; CDR3aa: CASSLAGLNTEAFF
j_gene: TRBJ2-7; d_gene: TRBD1; len: 14; abundance: many; v_gene: TRBV12-3/TRBV12-4; CDR3nt: TGTGCCAGCAGCCGGGGACAGGGGGTCTACGAGCAGTACTTC; CDR3aa: CASSRGQGVYEQYF
j_gene: TRBJ2-1; d_gene: .; len: 13; abundance: many; v_gene: TRBV24-1; CDR3nt: TGTGCCACCAGTGACCGTAGGTACAATGAGCAGTTCTTC; CDR3aa: CATSDRRYNEQFF
j_gene: TRBJ2-2; d_gene: TRBD2; len: 15; abundance: .; v_gene: TRBV5-1; CDR3nt: TGCGCCAGCAGCAGAGCGGGGGGGCCTGCCGGGGAGCTGTTTTTT; CDR3aa: CASSRAGGPAGELFF
j_gene: TRBJ1-6; d_gene: .; len: 13; abundance: .; v_gene: TRBV28; CDR3nt: TGTGCCAGCAGTTTGATTGGGGATTCACCCCTCCACTTT; CDR3aa: CASSLIGDSPLHF
j_gene: TRBJ2-3; d_gene: .; len: 15; abundance: many; v_gene: TRBV7-3; CDR3nt: TGTGCCAGTGCACGGGGCAGTTATAGCACAGATACGCAGTATTTT; CDR3aa: CASARGSYSTDTQYF
j_gene: TRBJ2-5; d_gene: TRBD1; len: 16; abundance: .; v_gene: TRBV4-1; CDR3nt: TGCGCCAGCAGCCAAGGGACAGGGGGCTTTATGGAGACCCAGTACTTC; CDR3aa: CASSQGTGGFMETQYF
j_gene: TRBJ2-1; d_gene: .; len: 15; abundance: many; v_gene: TRBV6-2/TRBV6-3; CDR3nt: TGTGCCAGCAGTTACGACAGGAGGGCTACGGGTGAGCAGTTCTTC; CDR3aa: CASSYDRRATGEQFF
j_gene: TRBJ2-4; d_gene: TRBD1; len: 14; abundance: .; v_gene: TRBV7-9; CDR3nt: TGTGCCAGCAGCTCCGACAGGGCTGGGGACATTCAGTACTTC; CDR3aa: CASSSDRAGDIQYF
j_gene: TRBJ1-2; d_gene: .; len: 12; abundance: many; v_gene: TRBV19; CDR3nt: TGTGCCAGTAGTATTGAGGAGAGAGGCTACACCTTC; CDR3aa: CASSIEERGYTF
j_gene: TRBJ2-3; d_gene: TRBD2; len: 17; abundance: .; v_gene: TRBV19; CDR3nt: TGTGCCAGTAGTCGTGGGGCCGGGACTAGCGGCACAGATACGCAGTATTTT; CDR3aa: CASSRGAGTSGTDTQYF
j_gene: TRBJ2-3; d_gene: .; len: 14; abundance: many; v_gene: TRBV28; CDR3nt: TGTGCCAGCAGTTTACCGGGGAGCACAGATACGCAGTATTTT; CDR3aa: CASSLPGSTDTQYF
j_gene: TRBJ2-1; d_gene: .; len: 12; abundance: many; v_gene: TRBV5-1; CDR3nt: TGCGCCAGCAGCTTGGGAGGCGATGAGCAGTTCTTC; CDR3aa: CASSLGGDEQFF
j_gene: TRBJ1-5; d_gene: .; len: 13; abundance: .; v_gene: TRBV5-4; CDR3nt: TGTGTCAGCAGCTTGGGGAAAAATCAGCCCCAGCATTTT; CDR3aa: CVSSLGKNQPQHF
j_gene: TRBJ2-3; d_gene: TRBD2; len: 16; abundance: many; v_gene: TRBV20-1; CDR3nt: TGCAGTGCTAGAGAACTAGCGGGAGTGGAGACAGATACGCAGTATTTT; CDR3aa: CSARELAGVETDTQYF
j_gene: TRBJ2-1; d_gene: .; len: 15; abundance: many; v_gene: TRBV5-5; CDR3nt: TGTGCCAGCAGCTTTGGGACAAAAGACTACAATGAGCAGTTCTTC; CDR3aa: CASSFGTKDYNEQFF